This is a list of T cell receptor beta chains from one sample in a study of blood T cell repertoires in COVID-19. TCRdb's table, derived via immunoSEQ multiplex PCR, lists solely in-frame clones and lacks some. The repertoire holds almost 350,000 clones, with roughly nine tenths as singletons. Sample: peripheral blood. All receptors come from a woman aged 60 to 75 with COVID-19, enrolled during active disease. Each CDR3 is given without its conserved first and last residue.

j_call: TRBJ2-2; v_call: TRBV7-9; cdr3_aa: ASSLGSTSGNTGELF
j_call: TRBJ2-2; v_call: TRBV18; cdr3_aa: ASSELAANTGELF
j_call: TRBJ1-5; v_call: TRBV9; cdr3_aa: ASSVDQGNQPQH
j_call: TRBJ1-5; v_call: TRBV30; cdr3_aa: AWSVAQERGNQPQH
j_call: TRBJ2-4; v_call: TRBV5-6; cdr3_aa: ASSLGQNIQY
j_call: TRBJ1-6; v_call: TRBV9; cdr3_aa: ASSDQRQGHNSPLH
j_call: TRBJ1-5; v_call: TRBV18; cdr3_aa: ASSPQEGAQRNQPQH
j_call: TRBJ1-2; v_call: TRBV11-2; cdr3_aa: ASSRGDDFA
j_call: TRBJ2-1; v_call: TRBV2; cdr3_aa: ASSMTGLEYNEQF
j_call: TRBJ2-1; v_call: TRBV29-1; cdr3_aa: SVGQGALNEQF
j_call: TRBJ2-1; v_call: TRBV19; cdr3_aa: ASSIASGFYNEQF
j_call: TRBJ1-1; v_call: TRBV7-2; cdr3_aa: ASTRQGLPEAF
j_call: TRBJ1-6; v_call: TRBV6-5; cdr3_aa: ASTSLWTGTSPLH
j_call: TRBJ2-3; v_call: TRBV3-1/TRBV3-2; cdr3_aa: ASSSNLAGGTDTQY
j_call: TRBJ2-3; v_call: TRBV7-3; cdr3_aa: ASSLENRGLTDTQY
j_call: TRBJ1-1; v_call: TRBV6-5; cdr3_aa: ASRRGMNTEAF